A selection of T cell receptor beta chains follows, all from one sample in a study of graft-versus-host responses after intestinal transplantation. The repertoire was sequenced with immunoSEQ multiplex PCR; TCRdb's copy has only in-frame clones and lacks some. The table shows over 20,000 clones, with 35% to 50% occurring only once. The specimen was alloreactive CD4+ T cells from a mixed lymphocyte reaction culture, collected before intestinal transplant. The receptors here all came from a human patient who received an intestinal transplant. CDR3s include the opening cysteine and the closing phenylalanine or tryptophan. D genes are given only for firm matches. Part of the rows lack a size; the others show once, few, many or a class for expanded clones.

d_call	v_call	clone_size	j_call	cdr3_aa	cdr3_nt
NA	TRBV10-3	NA	TRBJ2-5	CAISKQGQETQYF	TGTGCCATCAGTAAGCAGGGCCAGGAGACCCAGTACTTC
NA	TRBV21-1	NA	TRBJ1-5	CASSKARGQGRSRPQHF	TGTGCCAGCAGCAAAGCGCGAGGTCAGGGAAGGTCTCGGCCCCAGCATTTT
TRBD1	TRBV19	NA	TRBJ2-7	CASSRTGRNYEQYF	TGTGCCAGTAGCCGGACAGGGAGAAACTACGAGCAGTACTTC
NA	TRBV19	NA	TRBJ1-1	CASSILWEGGEAFF	TGTGCCAGTAGTATTTTGTGGGAGGGTGGTGAAGCTTTCTTT
NA	TRBV5-6	NA	TRBJ2-1	CASSRLDSNEQFF	TGTGCCAGCAGCAGACTAGATTCAAATGAGCAGTTCTTC
NA	TRBV5-1	NA	TRBJ2-3	CASSRKTTSGSDTQYF	TGCGCCAGCAGCCGGAAAACGACTAGTGGCTCAGATACGCAGTATTTT
TRBD1	TRBV6-5	few	TRBJ1-6	CASTRGTGDNSPLHF	TGTGCCAGCACTCGGGGGACAGGGGACAATTCACCCCTCCACTTT
NA	TRBV6-5	few	TRBJ1-5	CASTDRQNQPQHF	TGTGCCAGCACCGATCGACAGAATCAGCCCCAGCATTTT
TRBD2	TRBV7-2	NA	TRBJ2-3	CASSRGGYLFTDTQYF	TGTGCCAGCAGCCGGGGGGGCTATCTTTTCACAGATACGCAGTATTTT
NA	TRBV5-6	NA	TRBJ2-3	CASVSRRLNPPSTDTQYF	TGTGCCAGCGTTTCCCGGAGGTTAAACCCCCCAAGCACAGATACGCAGTATTTT
TRBD1	TRBV30	NA	TRBJ1-2	CAWRGQGRRFGGYTF	TGTGCCTGGAGGGGACAGGGGAGGAGGTTCGGAGGCTACACCTTC
TRBD1	TRBV6-1	NA	TRBJ2-1	CASRFERDSYNEQFF	TGTGCCAGCAGGTTCGAACGGGACAGTTACAATGAGCAGTTCTTC